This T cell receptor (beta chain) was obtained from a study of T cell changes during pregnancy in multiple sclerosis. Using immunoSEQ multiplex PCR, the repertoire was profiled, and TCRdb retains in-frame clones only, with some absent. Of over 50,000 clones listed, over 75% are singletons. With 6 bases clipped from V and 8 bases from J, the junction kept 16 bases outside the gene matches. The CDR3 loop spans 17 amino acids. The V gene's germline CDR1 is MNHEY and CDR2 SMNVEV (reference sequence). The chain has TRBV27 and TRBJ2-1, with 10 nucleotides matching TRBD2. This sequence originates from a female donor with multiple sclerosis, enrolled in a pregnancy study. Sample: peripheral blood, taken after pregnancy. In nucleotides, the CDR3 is TGTGCCAGCAGCCCTAGCAGCGGGGGGGCCGATGGGGATGAGCAGTTCTTC. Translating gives CASSPSSGGADGDEQFF.